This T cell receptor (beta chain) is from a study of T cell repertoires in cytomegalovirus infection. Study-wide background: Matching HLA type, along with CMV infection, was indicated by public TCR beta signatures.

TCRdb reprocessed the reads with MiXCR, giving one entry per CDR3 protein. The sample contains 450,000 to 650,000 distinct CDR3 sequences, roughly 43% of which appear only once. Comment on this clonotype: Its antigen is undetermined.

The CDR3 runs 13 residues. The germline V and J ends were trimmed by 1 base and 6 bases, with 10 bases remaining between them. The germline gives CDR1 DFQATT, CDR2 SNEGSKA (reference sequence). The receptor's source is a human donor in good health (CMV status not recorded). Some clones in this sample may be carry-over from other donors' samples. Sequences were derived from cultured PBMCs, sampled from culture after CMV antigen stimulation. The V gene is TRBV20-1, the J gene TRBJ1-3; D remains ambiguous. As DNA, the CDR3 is TGCAGTGCTAGAGGCGCATTTGAAAACACCATATATTTT. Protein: CSARGAFENTIYF.